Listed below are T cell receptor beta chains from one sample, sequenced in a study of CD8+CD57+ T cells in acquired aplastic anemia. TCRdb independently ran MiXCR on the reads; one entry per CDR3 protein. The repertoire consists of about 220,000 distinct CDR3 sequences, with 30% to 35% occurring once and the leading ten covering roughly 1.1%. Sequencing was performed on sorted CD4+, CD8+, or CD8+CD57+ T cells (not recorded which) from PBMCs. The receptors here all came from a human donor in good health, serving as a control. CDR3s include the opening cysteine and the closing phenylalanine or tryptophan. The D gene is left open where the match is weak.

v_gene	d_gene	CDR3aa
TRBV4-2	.	CASSQDQRSPDTQYF
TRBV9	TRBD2	CASSGSGSGTDTQYF
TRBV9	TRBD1	CASSVTVGTANSPLHF
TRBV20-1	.	CSAHVGTSFYGYTF
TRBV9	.	CASSPPEGALNTEAFF
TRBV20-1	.	CSAMGHLNTGELFF
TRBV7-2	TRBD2	CASSLVTLAGASQETQYF
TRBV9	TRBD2	CASSAGLAIETQYF
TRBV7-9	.	CASRASGFRHTGELFF
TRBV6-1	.	CASSSHTDTQYF
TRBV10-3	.	CAISERGSETQYF
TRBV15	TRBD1	CATISAAQVGDRGQETQYF
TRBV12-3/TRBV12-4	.	CASQRAYEQYF
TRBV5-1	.	CASSLGGERGQPQHF
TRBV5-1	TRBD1	CASSLDRDRGHHTGELFF
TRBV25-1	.	CASSPPGTHGYTF
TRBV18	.	CASSLEQDLYEQYF
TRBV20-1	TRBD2	CSSGASGNADTQYF
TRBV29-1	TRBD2	CSVDVTSGGAETQYF
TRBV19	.	CASSTKRGRHYGYTF
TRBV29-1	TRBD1	CSAKWDRPYEQYF
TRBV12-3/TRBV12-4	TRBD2	CASSPLGGLAGTDTQYF
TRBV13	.	CASSYLSSSYNEQFF
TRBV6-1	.	CASSPQNTGELFF
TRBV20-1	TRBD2	CSAPNGLAGRNEQFF
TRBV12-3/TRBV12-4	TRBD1	CASSSPTGGGEKLFF
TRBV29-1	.	CSVEEQGATGYTF
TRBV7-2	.	CASSLAGEMSEQYF
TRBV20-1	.	CSARGNDGTSGNTIYF
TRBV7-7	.	CASVKQGTTSYEQYF
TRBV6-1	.	CASIRRDGPRKLFF
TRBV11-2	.	CASSLDPIQGLEKLFF
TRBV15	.	CATSRPWSEQFF
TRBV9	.	CASSPFTLPGNTIYF
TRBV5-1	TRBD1	CASSLGTGGANVLTF
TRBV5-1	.	CASSLAWGNEQFF
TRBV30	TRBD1	CAWSRGRQPQHF
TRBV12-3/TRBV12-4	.	CASSFTSDTEAFF
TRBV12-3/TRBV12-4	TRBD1	CASRQQGTYMSGYTF
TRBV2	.	CASTTGGQPQHF
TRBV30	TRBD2	CAWKLAGAPGDTQYF
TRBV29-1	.	CSAGAGWGMNTEAFF
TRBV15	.	CATSRDRSASTEAFF
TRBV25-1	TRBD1	CASTPGTGVQYF
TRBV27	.	CASGDPYEQYF
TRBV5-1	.	CASSPEGMNQPQHF
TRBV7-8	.	CAISDGRRNYGYTF
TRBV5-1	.	CASTQHPGDEDTEAFF
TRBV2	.	CASSEGVRGNEQFF
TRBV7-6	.	CASSRGEGLNTEAFF
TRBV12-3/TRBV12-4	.	CASSLRGLSPTEAFF
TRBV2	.	CASSDPQAVANYGYTF
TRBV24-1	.	CATSPASGANVLTF
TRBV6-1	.	CASSRSPGNTEAFF
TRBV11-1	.	CASSLFTEAFF
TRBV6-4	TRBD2	CASRPGLAGFFTQF
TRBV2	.	CASKAGSYGYTF
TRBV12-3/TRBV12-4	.	CASKGRERNTEAFF
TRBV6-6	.	CASSYSTNYGYTF
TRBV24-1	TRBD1	CATSDFGTGGFNQPQHF